A selection of T cell receptor beta chains follows, all from one sample in a study of neoadjuvant anti-PD-1 for oral cavity cancer. The protocol was immunoSEQ multiplex PCR, while the TCRdb copy is restricted to in-frame clones and leaves out a portion. The data show around 8,000 clones, roughly three quarters seen once. This specimen was PBMCs, taken after nivolumab (anti-PD-1) treatment. The source of these receptors is a person aged 35-79 years with oral cavity squamous cell carcinoma. Both conserved end residues are part of each CDR3. A D gene is named only where the DNA matches it firmly. Size tells how often a clone was seen (once, few, many) or the class of an expanded clone, and some rows leave it out.

v_gene: TRBV7-6
d_gene: -
abundance: -
j_gene: TRBJ2-5
CDR3nt: TGTGCCAGCAGCTTTGGAGGGGCCGGAGAGACCCAGTACTTC
CDR3aa: CASSFGGAGETQYF

v_gene: TRBV4-1
d_gene: TRBD1
abundance: -
j_gene: TRBJ1-1
CDR3nt: TGCGCCAGCAGCCTCACAGGGGGCAGTGAAGCTTTCTTT
CDR3aa: CASSLTGGSEAFF

v_gene: TRBV4-1
d_gene: -
abundance: -
j_gene: TRBJ1-2
CDR3nt: TGCGCCAGCAGCCAAGATATTATACAGAGAACTTTCTATGGCTACACCTTC
CDR3aa: CASSQDIIQRTFYGYTF

v_gene: TRBV6-5
d_gene: -
abundance: few
j_gene: TRBJ1-2
CDR3nt: TGTGCCAGCATCGGAGGGGAAGTCGATGGCTACACCTTC
CDR3aa: CASIGGEVDGYTF

v_gene: TRBV30
d_gene: -
abundance: -
j_gene: TRBJ1-3
CDR3nt: TGTGCCTGGAAACAGGTTGGAAACACCATATATTTT
CDR3aa: CAWKQVGNTIYF

v_gene: TRBV7-9
d_gene: -
abundance: -
j_gene: TRBJ1-5
CDR3nt: TGTGCCAGCAGCCCCCACCCTACCACAAGCTCTAATCAGCCCCAGCATTTT
CDR3aa: CASSPHPTTSSNQPQHF

v_gene: TRBV4-1
d_gene: TRBD1
abundance: -
j_gene: TRBJ1-4
CDR3nt: TGCGCCAGCAGCCCCACGCCCACAGGGGATGAAAAACTGTTTTTT
CDR3aa: CASSPTPTGDEKLFF

v_gene: TRBV6-5
d_gene: TRBD2
abundance: few
j_gene: TRBJ2-2
CDR3nt: TGTGCCAGCAGACGGACTAGCGGTTACACCGGGGAGCTGTTTTTT
CDR3aa: CASRRTSGYTGELFF

v_gene: TRBV5-6
d_gene: TRBD1
abundance: -
j_gene: TRBJ1-1
CDR3nt: TGTGCCAGCAGAAGGACAGGGAGGAGGACTGAAGCTTTCTTT
CDR3aa: CASRRTGRRTEAFF

v_gene: TRBV4-3
d_gene: TRBD2
abundance: -
j_gene: TRBJ2-1
CDR3nt: TGCGCCAGCAGCCAAGAGTCGGGGGACGGGAGGGATGAGCAGTTCTTC
CDR3aa: CASSQESGDGRDEQFF

v_gene: TRBV2
d_gene: TRBD1
abundance: -
j_gene: TRBJ2-5
CDR3nt: TGTGCCAGCAGTAATAGCCGGGACAGACAAGAGACCCAGTACTTC
CDR3aa: CASSNSRDRQETQYF

v_gene: TRBV6-5
d_gene: -
abundance: -
j_gene: TRBJ1-1
CDR3nt: TGTGCCAGCAGTTTCCAGCAGGGTCTAAGAAACACTGAAGCTTTCTTT
CDR3aa: CASSFQQGLRNTEAFF

v_gene: TRBV7-9
d_gene: -
abundance: -
j_gene: TRBJ2-1
CDR3nt: TGTGCCAGCAGCTTAGTTCAGGGATCTTTCAATGAGCAGTTCTTC
CDR3aa: CASSLVQGSFNEQFF

v_gene: TRBV7-2
d_gene: TRBD1
abundance: -
j_gene: TRBJ2-7
CDR3nt: TGTGCCAGCAGTTCCCGACAGGGGTTCTACTACGAGCAGTACTTC
CDR3aa: CASSSRQGFYYEQYF

v_gene: TRBV6-5
d_gene: -
abundance: -
j_gene: TRBJ2-4
CDR3nt: TGTGCCAGCACAGACCTAGCCAAAAACATTCAGTACTTC
CDR3aa: CASTDLAKNIQYF

v_gene: TRBV30
d_gene: TRBD1
abundance: few
j_gene: TRBJ1-2
CDR3nt: TGTGCCTGGATCCGGGACAGGGCCCCTGCGCGCTATGGCTACACCTTC
CDR3aa: CAWIRDRAPARYGYTF

v_gene: TRBV5-1
d_gene: -
abundance: -
j_gene: TRBJ2-1
CDR3nt: TGCGCCAGCAGCGTCGGGGGCGGGAATGAGCAGTTCTTC
CDR3aa: CASSVGGGNEQFF

v_gene: TRBV18
d_gene: TRBD1
abundance: -
j_gene: TRBJ2-7
CDR3nt: TGTGCCAGCTCAAAGGGACAGAAAAGCTCCTACGAGCAGTACTTC
CDR3aa: CASSKGQKSSYEQYF

v_gene: TRBV7-9
d_gene: TRBD1
abundance: once
j_gene: TRBJ2-3
CDR3nt: TGTGCCAGCAGCTCGGACAGGGGGCTCGGAGATACGCAGTATTTT
CDR3aa: CASSSDRGLGDTQYF

v_gene: TRBV11-3
d_gene: TRBD1
abundance: -
j_gene: TRBJ2-5
CDR3nt: TGTGCCAGCAGCTTAGGGACAGGGGTGGAAGAGACCCAGTACTTC
CDR3aa: CASSLGTGVEETQYF

v_gene: TRBV19
d_gene: TRBD1
abundance: -
j_gene: TRBJ2-3
CDR3nt: TGTGCCAGTAGTATCGACAGGGGAGGTACGCAGTATTTT
CDR3aa: CASSIDRGGTQYF

v_gene: TRBV27
d_gene: -
abundance: -
j_gene: TRBJ2-3
CDR3nt: TGTGCCAGCAGTTTTAATAGTTTTGCAGGCCCGCAGTATTTT
CDR3aa: CASSFNSFAGPQYF

v_gene: TRBV18
d_gene: TRBD1
abundance: -
j_gene: TRBJ2-2
CDR3nt: TGTGCCAGCTCACGACGGCCGGGACAGGGTAACACCGGGGAGCTGTTTTTT
CDR3aa: CASSRRPGQGNTGELFF

v_gene: TRBV7-6
d_gene: -
abundance: once
j_gene: TRBJ1-1
CDR3nt: TGTGCCAGCAGCTCCCTGCGGAACACTGAAGCTTTCTTT
CDR3aa: CASSSLRNTEAFF

v_gene: TRBV5-1
d_gene: TRBD1
abundance: once
j_gene: TRBJ2-7
CDR3nt: TGCGCCAGCAGCCTAGGACAGGGGGATTCCATCTACGAGCAGTACTTC
CDR3aa: CASSLGQGDSIYEQYF

v_gene: TRBV25-1
d_gene: TRBD2
abundance: -
j_gene: TRBJ2-5
CDR3nt: TGTGCCAGCAGTGCTTCATTAGCGGGGGGGCATAAGCAAGAGACCCAGTACTTC
CDR3aa: CASSASLAGGHKQETQYF

v_gene: TRBV6-5
d_gene: -
abundance: once
j_gene: TRBJ1-4
CDR3nt: TGTGCCAGCAAAGGGACAATCATGGGAAAACTGTTTTTT
CDR3aa: CASKGTIMGKLFF

v_gene: TRBV7-2
d_gene: TRBD1
abundance: -
j_gene: TRBJ2-5
CDR3nt: TGTGCCAGCAGCCAAGTTACAGGGGACCCTGTTACTCAAGAGACCCAGTACTTC
CDR3aa: CASSQVTGDPVTQETQYF

v_gene: TRBV7-2
d_gene: -
abundance: few
j_gene: TRBJ1-2
CDR3nt: TGTGCCAGCAGCCCAACCCAGGGCTCGAACTATGGCTACACCTTC
CDR3aa: CASSPTQGSNYGYTF

v_gene: TRBV6-1
d_gene: -
abundance: -
j_gene: TRBJ1-4
CDR3nt: TGTGCCACCGGGACATCTTCAACTAATGAAAAACTGTTTTTT
CDR3aa: CATGTSSTNEKLFF

v_gene: TRBV10-3
d_gene: TRBD2
abundance: -
j_gene: TRBJ2-5
CDR3nt: TGTGCCATCAGCGACCGGTGGGGGGGAGAGACCCAGTACTTC
CDR3aa: CAISDRWGGETQYF

v_gene: TRBV4-3
d_gene: -
abundance: -
j_gene: TRBJ1-2
CDR3nt: TGCGCCAGCAGCCAAGAAAACCGCGGGGCTGGCTACACCTTC
CDR3aa: CASSQENRGAGYTF

v_gene: TRBV10-2
d_gene: -
abundance: -
j_gene: TRBJ2-7
CDR3nt: TGCGCCAGCAGAATCACAGGGTTCGCCAACGAGCAGTACTTC
CDR3aa: CASRITGFANEQYF

v_gene: TRBV2
d_gene: TRBD1
abundance: few
j_gene: TRBJ1-1
CDR3nt: TGTGCCAGCAGGGACAGGGGTTATTTGAACACTGAAGCTTTCTTT
CDR3aa: CASRDRGYLNTEAFF

v_gene: TRBV5-6
d_gene: TRBD1
abundance: -
j_gene: TRBJ1-6
CDR3nt: TGTGCCAGCAGCTTGGGGCAGGGGGCAAATTCACCCCTCCACTTT
CDR3aa: CASSLGQGANSPLHF

v_gene: TRBV18
d_gene: -
abundance: -
j_gene: TRBJ1-3
CDR3nt: TGTGCCAGCCGTACTCCAGGAAACACCATATATTTT
CDR3aa: CASRTPGNTIYF

v_gene: TRBV5-1
d_gene: -
abundance: -
j_gene: TRBJ2-3
CDR3nt: TGCGCCAGCAGCCCGGGGGGCAGCGGGGGCACAGATACGCAGTATTTT
CDR3aa: CASSPGGSGGTDTQYF

v_gene: TRBV9
d_gene: TRBD2
abundance: -
j_gene: TRBJ2-3
CDR3nt: TGTGCCAGCAGCGTAGGGACTAGCGGGCACCGCACAGATACGCAGTATTTT
CDR3aa: CASSVGTSGHRTDTQYF

v_gene: TRBV28
d_gene: -
abundance: -
j_gene: TRBJ1-1
CDR3nt: TGTGCCAGCAGTTCCAGAAGTCCGAACACTGAAGCTTTCTTT
CDR3aa: CASSSRSPNTEAFF

v_gene: TRBV11-2
d_gene: TRBD1
abundance: medium-sized
j_gene: TRBJ1-2
CDR3nt: TGTGCCAGCAGCCCCCGCGTCGATAGGAGGGGGCAGGACTATGGCTACACCTTC
CDR3aa: CASSPRVDRRGQDYGYTF

v_gene: TRBV19
d_gene: TRBD1
abundance: -
j_gene: TRBJ1-1
CDR3nt: TGTGCCAGTAGTAAGGGTTCAGGGGGGAATGGGGCTTTCTTT
CDR3aa: CASSKGSGGNGAFF

v_gene: TRBV15
d_gene: -
abundance: -
j_gene: TRBJ2-3
CDR3nt: TGTGCCACCAGCAGAGACAGAATTAGCACAGATACGCAGTATTTT
CDR3aa: CATSRDRISTDTQYF

v_gene: TRBV7-2
d_gene: TRBD2
abundance: once
j_gene: TRBJ2-5
CDR3nt: TGTGCCAGCAGCTTTAATAGCGGGGGGCGAGAGACCCAGTACTTC
CDR3aa: CASSFNSGGRETQYF

v_gene: TRBV9
d_gene: TRBD2
abundance: -
j_gene: TRBJ2-7
CDR3nt: TGTGCCAGCAGCGTAGAAGCTAGCGGGGGGGCCTACGAGCAGTACTTC
CDR3aa: CASSVEASGGAYEQYF

v_gene: TRBV6-5
d_gene: -
abundance: -
j_gene: TRBJ1-6
CDR3nt: TGTGCCAGCAGTGAGAAGCAGTGGAATTCACCCCTCCACTTT
CDR3aa: CASSEKQWNSPLHF

v_gene: TRBV2
d_gene: TRBD1
abundance: -
j_gene: TRBJ1-5
CDR3nt: TGTGCCAGCTCTGGACAGGGTCTCAGTCAGCCCCAGCATTTT
CDR3aa: CASSGQGLSQPQHF

v_gene: TRBV7-8
d_gene: -
abundance: -
j_gene: TRBJ1-3
CDR3nt: TGTGCCAGCAGCCCCAACGGATTCACCATATATTTT
CDR3aa: CASSPNGFTIYF

v_gene: TRBV5-1
d_gene: -
abundance: -
j_gene: TRBJ1-1
CDR3nt: TGCGCCAGCAGCGCCTTTGCAGAGAAGAACACTGAAGCTTTCTTT
CDR3aa: CASSAFAEKNTEAFF

v_gene: TRBV2
d_gene: -
abundance: -
j_gene: TRBJ1-6
CDR3nt: TGTGCCAGCAGTGTCGGGTCAGGGAATAATTCACCCCTCCACTTT
CDR3aa: CASSVGSGNNSPLHF

v_gene: TRBV9
d_gene: -
abundance: -
j_gene: TRBJ2-7
CDR3nt: TGTGCCAGCAGCGTTGAAGGAATCTCCTACGAGCAGTACTTC
CDR3aa: CASSVEGISYEQYF

v_gene: TRBV2
d_gene: -
abundance: few
j_gene: TRBJ2-7
CDR3nt: TGTGCCAGCGCTAGGGGTAGCTACGAGCAGTACTTC
CDR3aa: CASARGSYEQYF

v_gene: TRBV18
d_gene: TRBD1
abundance: -
j_gene: TRBJ2-3
CDR3nt: TGTGCCAGCTCACCGGGACAGGGGGGCACAGATACGCAGTATTTT
CDR3aa: CASSPGQGGTDTQYF

v_gene: TRBV7-3
d_gene: -
abundance: -
j_gene: TRBJ2-1
CDR3nt: TGTGCCAGCAGCTTAGCTCGAAGCTCCTACAATGAGCAGTTCTTC
CDR3aa: CASSLARSSYNEQFF

v_gene: TRBV9
d_gene: -
abundance: -
j_gene: TRBJ2-7
CDR3nt: TGTGCCAGCAGCCCTCGCGACGGATCCTACGAGCAGTACTTC
CDR3aa: CASSPRDGSYEQYF

v_gene: TRBV5-4
d_gene: -
abundance: -
j_gene: TRBJ1-6
CDR3nt: TGTGCCAGCAGCTCCGGTAATTCACCCCTCCACTTT
CDR3aa: CASSSGNSPLHF